This TCR beta chain was captured by sequencing in a study of OX40 agonist ivuxolimab in advanced cancers. About the research overall: Patients were treated with intravenous ivuxolimab, dosed at 0.01 to 10 mg/kg and infused every 2 weeks. A male proportion of approximately 80% was recorded, with mean age about 60 years and range about 20 to 90.

Measured with immunoSEQ multiplex PCR; TCRdb has only the in-frame clones, and not every one. The repertoire holds about 99,000 clones, with roughly 95% as singletons. This CDR3 has 14 residues. Germline CDR1 is SGHTA and CDR2 is FQGTGA. J gave up 1 base and V 5 bases, and 3 bases lay outside the gene matches. Peripheral blood came from all dose cohorts at three timepoints. The receptor was isolated from an adult with an advanced solid tumor such as melanoma, head and neck, liver or kidney cancer. V gene TRBV7-3 combines with J gene TRBJ2-3; TRBD1 matches at 7 bases. The sequenced sample was CD4+ or CD8+ T cells sorted from blood, obtained in a trial of the OX40 agonist ivuxolimab. CDR3 sequence (DNA): TGTGCCAGCAGCCCCCAGGGGGGCACAGATACGCAGTATTTT. Protein product: CASSPQGGTDTQYF.